This entry lists 11 T cell receptor beta chains sequenced from one sample in a study of blood T cell repertoires in COVID-19. The table came from immunoSEQ multiplex PCR; TCRdb's copy has only in-frame clones and leaves some out. The table lists about 36,000 clones, around 80% of them singletons. Sequenced: peripheral blood. These receptor sequences come from a man in his 70s with acute or convalescent COVID-19.

CDR3 amino acids: CASSGDSYEQYF. Here the CDR3 DNA reads TGTGCTAGTTCCGGGGACAGCTACGAGCAGTACTTC. This sequence joins TRBV12-5 and TRBJ2-7, with 7 bases that match TRBD1. CDR3 length equals 12 residues. V dropped 8 bases and J dropped 3; count of bases not matched to a gene: 4. The germline V gene encodes CDR1 LGHNT and CDR2 FRNRAP.

This chain joins TRBV14 and TRBJ2-2, with a tentative D call TRBD1 (6 bases). Deletions cut 0 bases from V and 0 bases from J, with 11 bases between. Germline CDR1 and CDR2: SGHDN and FVKESK. The CDR3 is made up of 17 amino acids. The CDR3 DNA follows: TGTGCCAGCAGCCAAGAGAGGGGGAGCGCGAACACCGGGGAGCTGTTTTTT. Translating it yields CASSQERGSANTGELFF.

This clone was picked up a small number of times. The chain is built from TRBV19 and TRBJ2-5, with a weak D call TRBD2 (5 bases). The CDR3 spans 15 residues. V was cut by 4 bases and J by 5 bases, with 17 bases left in between. CDR1 LNHDA and CDR2 SQIVND come from the germline V gene (reference sequence). The CDR3 reads CASSTPQWRSETQYF. The CDR3 nucleotides read TGTGCCAGTAGTACCCCTCAGTGGAGGTCTGAGACCCAGTACTTC.

This clone was picked up one time. This chain links TRBV5-6 with TRBJ1-4; D perhaps matches TRBD1 (5 bases). The CDR3 extends over 13 amino acids. V shed 2 bases and J shed 6 bases, with 8 bases lying between them. Germline CDR1 reads SGHDT; CDR2 reads YYEEEE. DNA for the CDR3: TGTGCCAGCAGCTTAACAGGCGATGAAAAACTGTTTTTT. As protein: CASSLTGDEKLFF.

The chain couples TRBV10-3 to TRBJ2-1; D is unclear. Between the trimmed V and J ends, which lost 0 bases and 7 bases, there was a span of 16 bases. Germline V gene data show CDR1 as ENHRY and CDR2 as SYGVKD. This CDR3 spans 16 amino acids. CDR3 coding DNA: TGTGCCATCAGTGAGTCGTATGTCAGGAAAAATAATGAGCAGTTCTTC. It translates to CAISESYVRKNNEQFF.

The V and J genes are TRBV18 and TRBJ2-1; D perhaps matches TRBD1 (7 bases). Deletions cut 3 bases from V and 5 bases from J, with 14 bases between. Germline CDR1 KGHSH, CDR2 LQKENI. CDR3 length: 15 amino acids. CDR3 in amino acids: CASSPFGGGDNEQFF. In nucleotides, the CDR3 is TGTGCCAGCTCACCCTTTGGAGGGGGCGACAATGAGCAGTTCTTC.

This clone was observed a few times. The chain carries TRBV28 and TRBJ1-5; 7 nucleotides match TRBD1. Trimming took 6 bases from V and 0 from J; bases not matched to a gene: 8. Germline V CDR1 and CDR2: MDHEN, SYDVKM. The CDR3 is 16 residues long. DNA for the CDR3: TGTGCCAGCAGAAGACAGGGATGGAATAGCAATCAGCCCCAGCATTTT. Its protein is CASRRQGWNSNQPQHF.

This clone was detected only once. The chain joins TRBV29-1 to TRBJ2-3; D is unclear. This CDR3 is 12 amino acids long. Looked up from germline, CDR1 is SQVTM and CDR2 is ANQGSEA. V lost 8 bases, J lost 1 base, and 10 bases lay in between. CDR3 sequence reads: CSLRLGTDTQYF. DNA of the CDR3: TGCAGCCTCCGGTTAGGCACAGATACGCAGTATTTT.

This chain uses TRBV4-3 with TRBJ1-6, with 8 nucleotides matching TRBD1. CDR1 is LGHNA and CDR2 is YSLEER in the germline V gene. Trimming at V came to 0 bases and at J to 9 bases, leaving 7 bases not matched to a gene. The CDR3 is 16 amino acids. The CDR3 sequence is CASSQDQGQVFSPLHF. The CDR3, as DNA: TGCGCCAGCAGCCAAGATCAGGGACAGGTTTTTTCACCCCTCCACTTT.

The chain couples TRBV2 to TRBJ1-1, with TRBD1 identical over 9 bases. This CDR3 has 13 residues. Losses at the gene ends were 5 bases for V and 10 bases for J; bases not matched to a gene: 8. Germline V gene sequence: CDR1 SNHLY, CDR2 FYNNEI. The DNA of the CDR3 is TGTGCCAGCAGTCCGGACAGGGGCCGCGGAGCTTTCTTT. Translation: CASSPDRGRGAFF.

V gene TRBV9 combines with J gene TRBJ2-3; no clear D. CDR3 length equals 15 residues. V dropped 2 bases and J dropped 5 bases, with 15 bases sitting between them. Germline CDR1 and CDR2: SGDLS and YYNGEE. In DNA, the CDR3 is TGTGCCAGCAGCGTCAGACTCAATACGGGAGATACGCAGTATTTT. As protein: CASSVRLNTGDTQYF.